The T cell receptor beta chain under discussion was sequenced for a study of T cells after posttransplantation cyclophosphamide (dated by TCRdb to about 2016). As for the study more broadly: Using TRB sequencing, the study followed how the T cell repertoire rebuilt after myeloablative bone marrow transplantation with posttransplantation cyclophosphamide given as GVHD prophylaxis. Public TRB sequences were compared against a database of over 3,600 sequences linked to responses to pathogens, tumor antigens, self-antigens and alloantigens. Because TRA and TRB clonality correlated tightly in roughly ten samples, later TCR analyses were limited to TRB. TRB sequencing was performed on blood from all 30 or so PTCy patients with 1-year posttransplant specimens. In 3 patients, TRB sequencing was also performed on up to 3 more blood samples taken 2 to 5.2 years after transplant, and in a handful of patients, pretransplant blood was also TRB-sequenced. Antigen receptor sequencing covered samples from a few dozen PTCy-treated patients and some 15 of their related bone marrow donors.

Related bone marrow donors provided peripheral blood samples on the day of marrow donation. Mononuclear cells from peripheral blood and bone marrow were separated by Ficoll-Hypaque density centrifugation and then cryopreserved. TRB sequencing was run on genomic DNA with either the immunoSEQ assay at survey resolution or the hsTCRB kit. The study's processing was this. The immunoSEQ software handled initial read processing, and the LymphoSeq R package was used for repertoire analyses. Clonality was calculated as 1 minus normalized Shannon entropy, and the Gini coefficient was also calculated for each TRB dataset. To infer phenotypes in unsorted samples, TRB sequences from sorted subsets of the recipient or donor were mapped onto the unsorted samples of the same recipient. TCRdb limited this immuneACCESS table to in-frame rearrangements with V and J called. A share of clones is missing; checked studies link under half to unresolved V genes, and the rest is unexplained. V, J and clone size derive from that table, while D and trimming were established from the DNA sequence. The sample has approximately 26,000 clones on record, roughly 89% of them singletons. In total, the top ten clones hold less than 3.5% of the sample.

The study at large found these results: The TRB repertoires of T cells infiltrating skin or GI tract showed only limited overlap with the TRB repertoires of T cells in blood. Donor-recipient similarity was low at 1-2 months but rose over the first year, and later blood repertoires were often dominated by donor CD8+ memory clones. Across roughly 48 patients, TRB clonality was highly associated with recipient CMV seropositivity and CMV reactivation, and diversity in PTCy patients was similar to diversity in CNI/methotrexate controls.

About this clone itself: Which antigen it targets is not known. Per-nucleotide qualities are absent, and no much larger clonotype sits a single base away.

The germline V gene encodes CDR1 SGHVS and CDR2 FNYEAQ. V trim: 5 bases; J trim: 5 bases; unmatched bases: 7. From the cysteine up to the phenylalanine, the CDR3 has a length of 15 residues. CDR3 DNA is the only sequence kept; it has 45 bases, read in frame from the first base. The source is a man aged 50 to 59. The chain employs TRBV7-6 and TRBJ2-5, with 11 junctional bases fitting TRBD2. The sequenced sample consisted of PBMCs. Here the CDR3 is given as CASSRTLAGDETQYF. Here is the DNA: TGTGCCAGCAGCCGTACACTAGCGGGGGACGAGACCCAGTACTTC.